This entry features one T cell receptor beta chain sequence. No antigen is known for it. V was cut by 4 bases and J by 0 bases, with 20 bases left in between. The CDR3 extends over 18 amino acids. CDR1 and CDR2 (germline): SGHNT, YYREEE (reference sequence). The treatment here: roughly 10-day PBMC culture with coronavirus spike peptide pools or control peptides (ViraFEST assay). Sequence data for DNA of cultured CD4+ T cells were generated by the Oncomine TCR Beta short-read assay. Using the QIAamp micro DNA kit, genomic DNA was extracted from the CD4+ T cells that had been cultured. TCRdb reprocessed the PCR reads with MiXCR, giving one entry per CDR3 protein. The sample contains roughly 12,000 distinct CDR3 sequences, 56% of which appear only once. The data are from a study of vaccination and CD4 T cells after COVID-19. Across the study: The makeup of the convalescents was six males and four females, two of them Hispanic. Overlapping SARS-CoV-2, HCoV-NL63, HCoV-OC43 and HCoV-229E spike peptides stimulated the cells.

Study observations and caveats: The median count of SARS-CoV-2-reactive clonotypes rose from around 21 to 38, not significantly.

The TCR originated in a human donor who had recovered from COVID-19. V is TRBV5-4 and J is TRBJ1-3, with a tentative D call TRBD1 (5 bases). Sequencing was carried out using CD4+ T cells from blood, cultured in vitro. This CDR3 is CASSLDLRWGHSGNTIYF. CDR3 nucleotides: TGTGCCAGCAGCCTCGATTTAAGATGGGGCCACTCTGGAAACACCATATATTTT.